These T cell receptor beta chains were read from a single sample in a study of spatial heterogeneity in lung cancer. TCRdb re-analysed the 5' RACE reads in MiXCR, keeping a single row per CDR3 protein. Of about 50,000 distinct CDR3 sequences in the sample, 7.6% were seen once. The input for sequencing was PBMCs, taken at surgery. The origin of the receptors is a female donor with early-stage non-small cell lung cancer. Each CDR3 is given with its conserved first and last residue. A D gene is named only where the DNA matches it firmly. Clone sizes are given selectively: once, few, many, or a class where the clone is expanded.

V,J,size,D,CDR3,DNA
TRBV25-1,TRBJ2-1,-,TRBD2,CASSEKFGLAGGIFNEQFF,TGTGCCAGCAGTGAAAAGTTCGGGCTAGCGGGGGGAATTTTTAATGAGCAGTTCTTC
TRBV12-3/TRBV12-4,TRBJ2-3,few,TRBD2,CVAGGPADTQYF,TGTGTTGCGGGGGGGCCGGCAGATACGCAGTATTTT
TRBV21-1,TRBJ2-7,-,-,CASSPIAVGEQYF,TGTGCCAGCAGTCCCATAGCAGTCGGCGAGCAGTACTTC
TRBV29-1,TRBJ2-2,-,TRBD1,CSVNMGQGRTGELFF,TGCAGCGTCAATATGGGACAGGGGAGGACCGGGGAGCTGTTTTTT
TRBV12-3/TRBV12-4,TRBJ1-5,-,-,CASSLGGEGQPQHF,TGTGCCAGCAGTTTAGGCGGGGAGGGTCAGCCCCAGCATTTT
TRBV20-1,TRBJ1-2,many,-,CSASLVRPYYGYTF,TGCAGTGCTAGTTTAGTCAGACCTTACTATGGCTACACCTTC
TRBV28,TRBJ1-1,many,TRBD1,CASSFWTGKDTEAFF,TGTGCCAGCAGTTTCTGGACAGGGAAGGACACTGAAGCTTTCTTT
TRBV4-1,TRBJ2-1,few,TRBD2,CASSQDPSGGPSSYNEQFF,TGCGCCAGCAGCCAAGATCCTAGCGGGGGACCGTCCTCCTACAATGAGCAGTTCTTC
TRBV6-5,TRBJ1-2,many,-,CASSYSTLRSNYGYTF,TGTGCCAGCAGTTACTCGACATTACGATCGAACTATGGCTACACCTTC
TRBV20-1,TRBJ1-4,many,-,CSASPGATNEKLFF,TGCAGTGCTAGCCCCGGCGCAACTAATGAAAAACTGTTTTTT
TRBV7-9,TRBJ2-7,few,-,CASSFTSHEQYF,TGTGCCAGCAGCTTTACAAGCCACGAGCAGTACTTC
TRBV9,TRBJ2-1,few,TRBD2,CASSPRLAEYNEQFF,TGTGCCAGCAGCCCCCGACTAGCGGAGTACAATGAGCAGTTCTTC
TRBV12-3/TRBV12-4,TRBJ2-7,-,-,CASSLMTQSEQYF,TGTGCCAGCAGTTTGATGACCCAGAGCGAGCAGTACTTC
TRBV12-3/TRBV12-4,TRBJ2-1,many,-,CASSFSVASSYNEQFF,TGTGCCAGCAGTTTCTCGGTAGCGAGCTCCTACAATGAGCAGTTCTTC
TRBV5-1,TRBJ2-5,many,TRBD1,CASSLDRGLWETQYF,TGCGCCAGCAGCTTGGACAGGGGGCTGTGGGAGACCCAGTACTTC
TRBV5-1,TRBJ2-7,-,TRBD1,CASSLETGSYEQYF,TGCGCCAGCAGCTTGGAGACAGGGTCCTACGAGCAGTACTTC
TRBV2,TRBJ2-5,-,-,CASRVEETQYF,TGTGCCAGCAGGGTAGAGGAGACCCAGTACTTC
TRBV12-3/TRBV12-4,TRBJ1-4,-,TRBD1,CASSAIPTGEGEKLFF,TGTGCCAGCAGTGCTATTCCGACAGGGGAGGGTGAAAAACTGTTTTTT
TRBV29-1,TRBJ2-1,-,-,CSVEDLGNEQFF,TGCAGCGTTGAAGATCTTGGCAATGAGCAGTTCTTC
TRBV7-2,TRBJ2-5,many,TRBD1,CASSPGTAKTQYF,TGTGCCAGCAGCCCAGGGACAGCAAAGACCCAGTACTTC
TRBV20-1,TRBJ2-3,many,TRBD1,CSARNTGVDTQYF,TGCAGTGCTAGAAATACAGGGGTAGATACGCAGTATTTT
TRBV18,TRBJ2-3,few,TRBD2,CVSSTRPTSGDSTDTQYF,TGTGTCAGCTCAACCCGGCCTACTAGCGGGGATTCGACAGATACGCAGTATTTT
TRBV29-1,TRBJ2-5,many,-,CSTSGNPQETQYF,TGCAGCACTTCTGGAAACCCACAAGAGACCCAGTACTTC
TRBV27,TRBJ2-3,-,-,CASSFVGTDTQYF,TGTGCCAGCAGTTTTGTGGGCACAGATACGCAGTATTTT
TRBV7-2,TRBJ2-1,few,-,CASSRGPPYNEQFF,TGTGCCAGCAGCCGGGGACCACCCTACAATGAGCAGTTCTTC
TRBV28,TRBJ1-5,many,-,CASSRAESGYSNQPQHF,TGTGCCAGCAGTAGAGCCGAGAGTGGATATAGCAATCAGCCCCAGCATTTT
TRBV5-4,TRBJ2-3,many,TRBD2,CASSLTGGRTDTQYF,TGTGCCAGCAGCTTGACGGGGGGGAGGACAGATACGCAGTATTTT
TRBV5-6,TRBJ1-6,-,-,CASSSTGGGTSPGVAPLHF,TGTGCCAGCAGCTCGACTGGGGGGGGCACATCCCCCGGGGTCGCGCCCCTCCACTTT
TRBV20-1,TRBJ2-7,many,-,CSASGPTSYYEQYF,TGCAGTGCTAGCGGGCCCACATCATACTACGAGCAGTACTTC
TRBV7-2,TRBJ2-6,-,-,CASSFLISGANVLTF,TGTGCCAGCAGCTTTTTGATCTCTGGGGCCAACGTCCTGACTTTC
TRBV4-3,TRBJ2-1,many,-,CASSQAGFEQFF,TGCGCCAGCAGCCAAGCCGGATTCGAGCAGTTCTTC
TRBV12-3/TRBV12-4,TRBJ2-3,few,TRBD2,CASSLGASGGARADTQYF,TGTGCCAGCAGTTTAGGCGCTAGCGGGGGGGCCCGGGCAGATACGCAGTATTTT
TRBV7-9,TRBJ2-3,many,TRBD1,CASSGDRGLSTDTQYF,TGTGCCAGCAGCGGCGACAGGGGGCTAAGCACAGATACGCAGTATTTT
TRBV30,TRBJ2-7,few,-,CAWSGIGGWSSYEQYF,TGTGCCTGGAGTGGGATCGGGGGCTGGAGCTCCTACGAGCAGTACTTC
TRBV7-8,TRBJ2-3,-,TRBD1,CATKRDRGSADTQYF,TGTGCCACCAAACGGGACAGGGGGTCGGCAGATACGCAGTATTTT
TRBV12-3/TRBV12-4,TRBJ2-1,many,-,CASSLGRGRVNEQFF,TGTGCCAGCAGTTTAGGCAGGGGCAGGGTGAATGAGCAGTTCTTC
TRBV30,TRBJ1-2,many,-,CAWSVTYRPNYGYTF,TGTGCCTGGAGTGTAACGTACAGACCCAACTATGGCTACACCTTC
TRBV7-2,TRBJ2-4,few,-,CASSTRSRENIQYF,TGTGCCAGCAGCACCCGATCTAGGGAAAACATTCAGTACTTC
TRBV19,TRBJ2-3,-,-,CASSPGIGTDTQYF,TGTGCCAGTAGCCCCGGGATCGGTACAGATACGCAGTATTTT
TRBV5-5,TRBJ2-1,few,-,CASSEGRSSYNEQFF,TGTGCCAGCAGCGAGGGGAGGAGCTCCTACAATGAGCAGTTCTTC
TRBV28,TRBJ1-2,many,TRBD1,CASRDRGTDGYTF,TGTGCCAGCAGGGACAGGGGGACGGATGGCTACACCTTC
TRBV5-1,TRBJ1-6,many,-,CASSPLPGRYSPLHF,TGCGCCAGCAGCCCGCTCCCAGGGAGATATTCACCCCTCCACTTT
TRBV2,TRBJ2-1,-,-,CASSVRRHNSYNEQFF,TGTGCCAGCAGTGTGAGGCGACATAACTCCTACAATGAGCAGTTCTTC
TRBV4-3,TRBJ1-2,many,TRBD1,CASSQSRTWAGGATPYGYTF,TGCGCCAGCAGCCAAAGCCGGACGTGGGCAGGGGGCGCGACCCCCTATGGCTACACCTTC
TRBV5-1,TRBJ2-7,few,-,CASSLEGEQYF,TGCGCCAGCAGCTTGGAGGGCGAGCAGTACTTC
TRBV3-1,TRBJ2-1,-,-,CASSRNRAGGEQFF,TGTGCCAGCAGCCGAAATCGGGCCGGCGGTGAGCAGTTCTTC
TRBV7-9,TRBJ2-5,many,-,CASGYPGAAQETQYF,TGTGCCAGCGGCTACCCTGGGGCAGCTCAAGAGACCCAGTACTTC
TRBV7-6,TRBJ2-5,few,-,CASSSGHWETQYF,TGTGCCAGCAGCTCGGGACATTGGGAGACCCAGTACTTC
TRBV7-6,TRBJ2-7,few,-,CASSLVQGMHEQYF,TGTGCCAGCAGCTTAGTCCAGGGTATGCACGAGCAGTACTTC
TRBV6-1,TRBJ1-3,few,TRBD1,CASSVISLRTGWGENTIYF,TGTGCCAGCAGTGTAATCTCACTGAGGACAGGATGGGGAGAAAACACCATATATTTT
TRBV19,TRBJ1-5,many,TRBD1,CASTATGGNQPQHF,TGTGCCAGTACCGCAACAGGGGGCAATCAGCCCCAGCATTTT
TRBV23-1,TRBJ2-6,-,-,CASSLGGRGANVLTF,TGCGCCAGCAGTCTGGGGGGTAGAGGGGCCAACGTCCTGACTTTC
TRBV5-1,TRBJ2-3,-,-,CASSLQGDADTQYF,TGCGCCAGCAGCTTGCAAGGGGACGCAGATACGCAGTATTTT
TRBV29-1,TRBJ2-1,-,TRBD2,CSVERGTSGGGNEQFF,TGCAGCGTTGAAAGGGGGACTAGCGGGGGAGGGAATGAGCAGTTCTTC
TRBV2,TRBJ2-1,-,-,CASSEAGRGEQFF,TGTGCCAGCAGTGAAGCGGGGAGGGGGGAGCAGTTCTTC
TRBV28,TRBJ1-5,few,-,CASSRNGRQPQHF,TGTGCCAGCAGCCGGAATGGACGGCAGCCCCAGCATTTT
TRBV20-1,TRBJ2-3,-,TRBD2,CSALIPLAGDTITDTQYF,TGCAGTGCTCTCATTCCCCTAGCGGGGGATACCATCACAGATACGCAGTATTTT